The rows below give T cell receptor beta chains drawn from one sample of a study of T cell repertoires in cytomegalovirus infection. Their recognized antigens are unknown. MiXCR was run by TCRdb on the reads, yielding one entry per CDR3 protein. The sample lists about 920,000 distinct CDR3 sequences; roughly a third were seen once. The sample consisted of cultured CD8+ T cells from PBMCs, taken from culture after CMV antigen stimulation. All receptors come from a human donor in good health (CMV status not recorded). Some clones in this sample may be carry-over from other donors' samples. The CDR3 runs from the conserved cysteine through the conserved F or W. The D gene is left open where the match is weak. Clone size is not always given. Where it is, it says once, few, many or a class for expanded clones.

TRBV27,NA,TRBJ2-2,NA,CASTSGGELFF,TGTGCCAGCACCTCCGGGGGGGAGCTGTTTTTT
TRBV27,NA,TRBJ2-2,few,CASSSDRLNTGELFF,TGTGCCAGCAGTTCGGACAGATTGAACACCGGGGAGCTGTTTTTT
TRBV12-3/TRBV12-4,NA,TRBJ2-2,few,CASSFLLPGQNTGELFF,TGTGCCAGCAGTTTTCTCTTACCGGGACAGAACACCGGGGAGCTGTTTTTT
TRBV7-8,NA,TRBJ1-2,many,CASSLGLHGQADPYGYTF,TGTGCCAGCAGCTTAGGATTACATGGGCAGGCGGACCCCTATGGCTACACCTTC
TRBV11-3,TRBD2,TRBJ2-1,many,CASSLDGGVGYNEQFF,TGTGCCAGCAGCTTAGATGGGGGGGTCGGATACAATGAGCAGTTCTTC
TRBV27,NA,TRBJ2-4,many,CASSPLAKNIQYF,TGTGCCAGCAGTCCTCTAGCCAAAAACATTCAGTACTTC
TRBV24-1,NA,TRBJ2-2,once,CATSDLGELFF,TGTGCCACCAGTGATTTAGGGGAGCTGTTTTTT
TRBV4-3,TRBD1,TRBJ2-2,few,CASSQGAPRPGQGAGGELFF,TGCGCCAGCAGCCAAGGTGCCCCCCGTCCGGGACAGGGGGCTGGCGGGGAGCTGTTTTTT
TRBV19,TRBD1,TRBJ1-4,few,CASSTTGVRLATNEKLFF,TGTGCCAGTAGTACGACAGGGGTCAGGTTGGCGACTAATGAAAAACTGTTTTTT
TRBV28,NA,TRBJ1-1,many,CASCPLGVNTEAFF,TGTGCCAGCTGCCCACTGGGGGTGAACACTGAAGCTTTCTTT
TRBV10-3,TRBD1,TRBJ2-1,few,CAISEGTGLNEQFF,TGTGCCATCAGTGAAGGGACAGGGCTCAATGAGCAGTTCTTC
TRBV12-3/TRBV12-4,TRBD2,TRBJ2-1,few,CASSHLAGRTLYNEQFF,TGTGCCAGCAGTCACTTAGCGGGGCGAACCTTATACAATGAGCAGTTCTTC
TRBV7-2,TRBD1,TRBJ2-1,many,CASSPGQQYYNEQFF,TGTGCCAGCAGCCCGGGACAGCAGTATTACAATGAGCAGTTCTTC
TRBV5-8,NA,TRBJ2-7,NA,CASTPEWGPYEQYF,TGTGCCAGCACCCCAGAGTGGGGTCCCTACGAGCAGTACTTC
TRBV7-8,NA,TRBJ2-7,NA,CASSQGRRSSYEQYF,TGTGCCAGCAGCCAGGGGAGGCGGAGCTCCTACGAGCAGTACTTC
TRBV19,NA,TRBJ1-1,few,CASSIREWQSNTEAFF,TGTGCCAGTAGTATAAGGGAGTGGCAGTCGAACACTGAAGCTTTCTTT
TRBV7-6,TRBD2,TRBJ2-2,NA,CASSPRPSGGRKHGELFF,TGTGCCAGCAGCCCTCGACCCAGCGGGGGCCGCAAACACGGGGAGCTGTTTTTT
TRBV7-6,TRBD2,TRBJ2-1,NA,CASSFQRGGADEQFF,TGTGCCAGCAGCTTCCAGCGGGGGGGCGCGGATGAGCAGTTCTTC
TRBV5-1,NA,TRBJ2-7,NA,CANTLGFGPYEQYF,TGCGCCAACACCTTGGGGTTTGGTCCCTACGAGCAGTACTTC
TRBV11-1,NA,TRBJ2-5,few,CASSLAVEGLEGETQYF,TGTGCCAGCAGCTTAGCGGTGGAGGGTTTGGAAGGAGAGACCCAGTACTTC
TRBV7-6,NA,TRBJ1-1,NA,CASSLALLGDTEAFF,TGTGCCAGCAGCTTAGCGCTATTAGGGGACACTGAAGCTTTCTTT
TRBV5-6,NA,TRBJ1-4,NA,CASSLMSQDNEKLFF,TGTGCCAGCAGCTTGATGTCCCAGGACAATGAAAAACTGTTTTTT
TRBV6-2/TRBV6-3,NA,TRBJ1-1,few,CASSYSFVGRPEAFF,TGTGCCAGCAGTTACTCCTTCGTGGGGCGACCTGAAGCTTTCTTT
TRBV27,TRBD1,TRBJ1-1,few,CASSPGQTGGKTEAFF,TGTGCCAGCAGTCCCGGTCAGACAGGGGGCAAGACTGAAGCTTTCTTT
TRBV28,TRBD2,TRBJ2-5,few,CASSLFSGGARETQYF,TGTGCCAGCAGTTTATTTAGCGGGGGGGCCCGCGAGACCCAGTACTTC
TRBV7-4,TRBD1,TRBJ1-5,NA,CASSPGQGSREPQHF,TGTGCCAGCAGTCCAGGACAGGGGAGTCGAGAGCCCCAGCATTTT
TRBV2,TRBD2,TRBJ2-7,NA,CASTEGSGGFSYEQYF,TGTGCCAGCACCGAAGGTAGCGGGGGGTTCTCCTACGAGCAGTACTTC
TRBV20-1,NA,TRBJ1-6,NA,CSARGQGTYPWDSPLHF,TGCAGTGCTAGAGGGCAGGGGACTTACCCCTGGGATTCACCCCTCCACTTT
TRBV7-6,NA,TRBJ1-3,few,CASSLTQGSSGNTIYF,TGTGCCAGCAGCTTAACCCAGGGCAGCTCTGGAAACACCATATATTTT
TRBV7-9,NA,TRBJ2-3,NA,CATERSVNTDTQYF,TGTGCCACGGAACGCAGTGTTAACACAGATACGCAGTATTTT
TRBV19,NA,TRBJ2-3,NA,CASSSRPRVTDTQYF,TGTGCCAGTAGTAGTCGGCCGAGGGTAACAGATACGCAGTATTTT
TRBV7-6,TRBD1,TRBJ1-1,few,CASSSGDRGLESTEAFF,TGTGCCAGCAGCTCCGGGGACAGGGGACTCGAGAGCACTGAAGCTTTCTTT
TRBV4-1,NA,TRBJ2-3,NA,CASSHIAEPSTDTQYF,TGCGCCAGCAGTCACATAGCGGAACCTAGCACAGATACGCAGTATTTT
TRBV19,NA,TRBJ1-1,NA,CASRRQGLTEAFF,TGTGCCAGTAGAAGGCAGGGGTTGACTGAAGCTTTCTTT
TRBV19,TRBD1,TRBJ2-1,NA,CASSIAGTGPSYTNEQFF,TGTGCCAGTAGTATAGCCGGGACAGGGCCCTCCTATACAAATGAGCAGTTCTTC
TRBV2,NA,TRBJ1-1,NA,CASSEHSTEAFF,TGTGCCAGCAGTGAACACAGCACTGAAGCTTTCTTT
TRBV12-3/TRBV12-4,NA,TRBJ2-2,NA,CASSPHEGFTGELFF,TGTGCCAGCAGCCCCCACGAAGGGTTCACCGGGGAGCTGTTTTTT